The T cell receptor (delta chain) described here comes from a study of γδ T cells in repeated Plasmodium falciparum infection. On the study more broadly: Donors were malaria-exposed Malian children or age- and gender-matched Australian children.

Germline values: CDR1 TSWWSYY, CDR2 QGS. Between the trimmed V and J ends, which lost 0 bases and 1 base, there was a span of 3 bases. The CDR3 totals 13 residues. Gammadelta T cells were flow-sorted from PBMC into Vgamma9/Vdelta2+ and Vdelta2-negative populations for bulk analysis. This clone showed up many times. Other DNA sequences in the sample encode the same CDR3. TRG and TRD sequences were obtained from every sorted gammadelta sample. TCRdb repeated clone calling on the multiplex PCR reads with CATT. The sample has tens of thousands of delta-chain clones; 0.85% to 1% are singletons. This clonotype was sampled from a pool of human donors (malaria-infected and uninfected, not separated). The V gene is TRDV1, the J gene TRDJ1, with D uncertain. The sample was gamma-delta T cells from blood. CDR3 sequence (DNA): TGTGCTCTTGGGGAACTCCCCACCGATAAACTCATCTTT. As protein: CALGELPTDKLIF.